This passage covers 28 T cell receptor beta chains from one sample sequenced in a study of T cells in Graves' hyperthyroidism and ophthalmopathy (dated by TCRdb to about 2019). The library was prepared using multiplex PCR. The listed sequencing device is Illumina HiSeq 2000. The TCR beta CDR3 regions were amplified from the RNA transcripts. The TCR CDR3 was subjected to a first round of RT-PCR using the HTBI primer set and the Qiagen OneStep RT-PCR kit. In-frame beta chains were kept once TCRdb had trimmed the public reads at Q25 with fastp and called clones with MiXCR. One record per CDR3 amino acid sequence lists the most common genes and DNA. The sample yields fewer than 900,000 distinct CDR3 sequences; around 15% were counted once. Of the sample, around 8% falls within the top ten clones. Sequencing was done on a sample of blood. These receptors all stem from a man aged 18 to 29 with Graves' hyperthyroidism.

The chain employs TRBV20-1 and TRBJ2-1; 9 bases map to TRBD2. V shed 4 bases, J shed 7 bases, and the junction held 8 bases outside the gene matches. This CDR3 comprises 14 residues. Germline CDR1 reads DFQATT; CDR2 reads SNEGSKA (reference sequence). The CDR3 loop reads CSATTGTSRNEQFF. The CDR3, as DNA: TGCAGTGCTACGACCGGGACTAGCAGGAATGAGCAGTTCTTC.

This clonotype was counted many times. V is TRBV12-3 or TRBV12-4 and J is TRBJ2-3, with D possibly being TRBD2 (6 bases). Trimming shortened V by 2 bases and J by 5 bases, and 17 bases separated the two germline ends. The CDR3 extends over 16 amino acids. In DNA, the CDR3 is TGTGCCAGCAGTTTATACCCTCCGGGAGTGGAAGATACGCAGTATTTT. It encodes CASSLYPPGVEDTQYF.

This clonotype was counted once. Since a much larger clone is just one base distant, this may be a read error. The CDR3 DNA is TGTGCCAACAGTTTACTCGGGGCATCCTACAATGAGCAGTTCTTC. Translating it yields CANSLLGASYNEQFF. The V gene is TRBV27, the J gene TRBJ2-1; D tentatively fits TRBD1 or TRBD2 (5 bases each). This CDR3 comprises 15 residues. Germline V CDR1 and CDR2: MNHEY, SMNVEV (reference sequence).

The sample holds a few counts of this clonotype. The gene calls are TRBV5-6 and TRBJ1-1; no reliable D call. The CDR3 totals 18 residues. V was cut by 2 bases and J by 6 bases, with 26 bases left in between. The germline V gene encodes CDR1 SGHDT and CDR2 YYEEEE. CDR3 nucleotide sequence: TGTGCCAGCAGCTTACGCCGTACATACAAGGCGGTGGACGCTGAAGCTTTCTTT. Translating it yields CASSLRRTYKAVDAEAFF.

There are many counts of this clonotype. The chain combines TRBV20-1 with TRBJ2-7; no reliable D call. V was clipped by 3 bases and J by 2 bases, with 8 bases between them. In germline, CDR1 is DFQATT, CDR2 SNEGSKA (reference sequence). CDR3 length: 12 amino acids. CDR3 nucleotide sequence: TGCAGTGCTAGCCCCCGGCCCTACGAGCAGTACTTC. Translating it yields CSASPRPYEQYF.

This clonotype has at least ten counts. The chain uses TRBV18 and TRBJ2-7; 9 bases map to TRBD1. Germline trimming cut 4 bases from V and 6 bases from J; bases unmatched to any gene: 13. Germline V gene sequence: CDR1 KGHSH, CDR2 LQKENI. The CDR3 contains 16 residues. The CDR3 here is CASSLTTGQGKVEQYF. The CDR3 DNA follows: TGTGCCAGCTCACTTACTACGGGACAGGGCAAGGTCGAGCAGTACTTC.

The chain couples TRBV3-1 to TRBJ1-6; D gene uncertain. Germline loops: CDR1 LGHDT, CDR2 YNNKEL (reference sequence). Trimming left V 4 bases short and J 3 bases short, with 13 bases between. The CDR3 length is 16 residues. DNA for the CDR3: TGTGCCAGCAGCCGAGATGTAGGGCACTATAATTCACCCCTCCACTTT. It translates to CASSRDVGHYNSPLHF.

In this sample, this clonotype turned up many times. This chain links TRBV28 with TRBJ2-1; 10 bases fit TRBD1. V lost 3 bases to trimming and J lost 8 bases; unmatched junction nucleotides: 10. The CDR3 loop spans 16 amino acids. Germline values: CDR1 MDHEN, CDR2 SYDVKM. The CDR3 DNA reads TGTGCCAGCAGTTTGCGGACAGGGGGGATCAGTCATGAGCAGTTCTTC. Translation gives CASSLRTGGISHEQFF.

This clonotype was counted between two and nine times. The chain has TRBV20-1 and TRBJ1-1; D gene unclear. Germline CDR1 reads DFQATT; CDR2 reads SNEGSKA (reference sequence). V was cut by 6 bases and J by 3 bases, with 11 bases left in between. This CDR3 comprises 12 residues. This chain's CDR3 is CSAEGYDTEAFF. The CDR3 nucleotides read TGCAGTGCCGAGGGTTACGACACTGAAGCTTTCTTT.

This clonotype has a count of ten or more. The J gene is TRBJ2-3, the V gene TRBV3-1; maybe TRBD2 (5 bases). The CDR3 has 16 residues. Deletions cut 4 bases from V and 7 bases from J, with 21 bases between. CDR1 and CDR2 (germline): LGHDT, YNNKEL (reference sequence). This CDR3 is CASSLQSGPSLYTQYF. The CDR3 DNA sequence: TGTGCCAGCAGCCTTCAGAGCGGCCCGTCCTTATATACGCAGTATTTT.

This clonotype was observed at least ten times. The rearrangement uses TRBV2 and TRBJ2-7; TRBD1 aligns across 9 bases. Germline V CDR1 and CDR2: SNHLY, FYNNEI. The CDR3 is made up of 12 amino acids. Losses at the gene ends were 6 bases for V and 5 bases for J; bases not matched to a gene: 2. The CDR3 sequence: CASSGTGNEQYF. CDR3 DNA sequence: TGTGCCAGCAGCGGGACAGGGAACGAGCAGTACTTC.

J is TRBJ2-7 and V is TRBV19; D gene uncertain. Trimming stripped 3 bases from V and 2 bases from J, with 11 bases between. Germline V lookup: CDR1 LNHDA, CDR2 SQIVND (reference sequence). The CDR3 spans 14 residues. The CDR3 nucleotides read TGTGCCAGTAGTATTGGGTGGCGGACCTACGAGCAGTACTTC. Translation: CASSIGWRTYEQYF.

The rearrangement links TRBV5-1 to TRBJ1-2; D is ambiguous. The CDR3 has 13 residues. Germline V CDR1 and CDR2: SGHRS, YFSETQ. V was cut by 0 bases and J by 7 bases, with 10 bases left in between. The DNA of the CDR3 is TGCGCCAGCAGCTTGGTTTCGGGTCGTGGCTACACCTTC. Encoded protein: CASSLVSGRGYTF.

This clonotype has more than one count but fewer than ten. The chain combines TRBV2 with TRBJ2-1, with D perhaps matching TRBD1 (6 bases). This CDR3 is built from 15 residues. Trimming removed 0 bases at V and 7 bases at J, with 13 bases between. Germline V lookup: CDR1 SNHLY, CDR2 FYNNEI. CDR3 amino acids: CASSEAVQGSNEQFF. The CDR3, as DNA: TGTGCCAGCAGTGAAGCGGTCCAGGGGTCGAATGAGCAGTTCTTC.

This clonotype has a count of ten or more. The chain uses TRBV11-2 and TRBJ1-2; D is undetermined. This CDR3 is 15 amino acids long. Germline CDR1 is SGHAT and CDR2 is FQNNGV. Trimming took off 2 bases at V and 0 bases at J, with 10 bases between the two ends. The CDR3 sequence: CASSLYSEANYGYTF. Here the CDR3 DNA reads TGTGCCAGCAGCTTATACTCAGAAGCTAACTATGGCTACACCTTC.

Many counts were recorded for this clonotype. V and J are TRBV7-8 and TRBJ2-3, with 8 positions matching TRBD1. V shed 5 bases, J shed 0 bases, and the junction held 7 bases outside the gene matches. This CDR3 region has 16 residues. CDR1 SGHVS and CDR2 FQNEAQ come from the germline V gene. The CDR3 DNA reads TGTGCCAGCAGCCCGGACAGGGCTTCCAGCACAGATACGCAGTATTTT. It encodes CASSPDRASSTDTQYF.

This clonotype was seen repeatedly, ten times or more. This sequence joins TRBV20-1 and TRBJ2-1; D ambiguous. Trimming removed 0 bases from V and 10 bases from J, with 10 bases in between. Germline assignment: CDR1 DFQATT and CDR2 SNEGSKA (reference sequence). The CDR3 runs to 12 residues. The CDR3 nucleotides read TGCAGTGCTAGAGATAGAGTGCGGGAGCAGTTCTTC. Residues: CSARDRVREQFF.

The chain links TRBV4-1 to TRBJ1-4; possible D gene TRBD1, 6 bases. The CDR3 loop spans 15 amino acids. V gave up 5 bases and J gave up 7 bases, with 17 bases separating them. The germline V gene has CDR1 MGHRA and CDR2 YSYEKL. CDR3 sequence: CASSLQTGYTEKLFF. CDR3 DNA: TGCGCCAGCAGCTTACAGACAGGTTACACTGAAAAACTGTTTTTT.

This rearrangement joins TRBV7-9 to TRBJ2-1; 8 positions match TRBD1. Germline CDR1 and CDR2: SEHNR and FQNEAQ (reference sequence). V trimming: 5 bases; J trimming: 10 bases; junction bases outside the gene matches: 10. This CDR3 spans 14 amino acids. CDR3 in amino acids: CASSLGQGGAEQFF. The CDR3 coding sequence is TGTGCCAGCAGCCTCGGACAGGGAGGAGCGGAGCAGTTCTTC.

Points on this clonotype: A much larger clone is a single base away; this may be a read error. It is likely a read error, because the conserved phenylalanine at the end of the CDR3 is missing. The rearrangement joins TRBV7-2 to TRBJ2-7, with 8 bases fitting TRBD2. There are 13 residues in the CDR3. CDR1 SGHTA and CDR2 FQGNSA come from the germline V gene. After removal of 5 bases from V and 4 bases from J, the junction contained 4 bases not matched to a gene. DNA of the CDR3: TGTGCCAGCAGCGAGAGCGGGAGTTACGAGCAGTACCTC. Translation gives CASSESGSYEQYL.

This clonotype was found many times. The V call is TRBV12-3 or TRBV12-4, the J call TRBJ1-1; the D gene is possibly TRBD1 (5 bases). V dropped 6 bases and J dropped 3 bases, with 17 bases sitting between them. The CDR3 consists of 15 residues. This CDR3 reads CASSRPWGGDTEAFF. CDR3 coding DNA: TGTGCCAGCAGCCGCCCGTGGGGAGGGGACACTGAAGCTTTCTTT.

In this sample, this clonotype turned up many times. The V gene is TRBV20-1, the J gene TRBJ2-7; D might be TRBD1 (6 bases). Germline V gene data show CDR1 as DFQATT and CDR2 as SNEGSKA (reference sequence). The CDR3 contains 15 residues. Trimming took 3 bases from V and 5 from J, leaving 20 bases between them. The CDR3 region is CSASGQGKGSNEQYF. Here the CDR3 DNA reads TGCAGTGCTAGTGGGCAGGGGAAGGGGTCCAACGAGCAGTACTTC.

The chain recombines TRBV2 with TRBJ2-7, with 16 bases lining up with TRBD2. The CDR3 sequence is 18 residues long. The germline V gene encodes CDR1 SNHLY and CDR2 FYNNEI. The junction had 13 bases not matched to a gene; V was cut back by 7 bases and J by 4 bases. The CDR3 coding sequence is TGTGCCAGCATTCAAAGGGGACTAGCGGGAGGGCCCGTTTACGAGCAGTACTTC. Amino acid sequence: CASIQRGLAGGPVYEQYF.

This sequence joins TRBV9 and TRBJ1-1; D gene unclear. CDR1 is SGDLS, CDR2 YYNGEE, per germline. This CDR3 has 13 residues. V gave up 5 bases and J gave up 3 bases, with 11 bases separating them. CDR3: CASSFPPHTEAFF. The CDR3 DNA follows: TGTGCCAGCAGTTTCCCCCCTCACACTGAAGCTTTCTTT.

This clonotype was recorded many times. The genes are TRBV7-2 and TRBJ2-7; D uncertain. This CDR3 has 13 amino acids. Germline lookup yields CDR1 SGHTA and CDR2 FQGNSA. V lost 3 bases to trimming and J lost 3 bases, with 9 bases between them. In DNA, the CDR3 is TGTGCCAGCAGCTTCTCCCTACTCTACGAGCAGTACTTC. Encoded protein: CASSFSLLYEQYF. Variable domain in full (rest from reference TRBV7-2 and TRBJ2-7): GAGVSQSPSNKVTEKGKDVELRCDPISGHTALYWYRQSLGQGLEFLIYFQGNSAPDKSGLPSDRFSAERTGGSVSTLTIQRTQQEDSAVYLCASSFSLLYEQYFGPGTRLTVT.

The chain combines TRBV25-1 with TRBJ1-2; 8 nucleotides agree with TRBD1. The CDR3 sequence is 15 residues long. The germline CDR1 and CDR2 sequences are MGHDK and SYGVNS. The V segment lost 3 bases and the J segment 4 bases; nucleotides outside the gene matches: 7. This CDR3 is CASSDGQGSLYGYTF. The DNA for the CDR3 is TGTGCCAGCAGTGACGGACAGGGATCCCTCTATGGCTACACCTTC.

This clonotype was seen a handful of times. This rearrangement joins TRBV11-3 to TRBJ2-4; TRBD1 agrees at 8 bases. The CDR3 runs 15 residues. The ends lost 5 bases at V and 3 bases at J; junction bases unmatched: 6. Germline values: CDR1 SGHNT, CDR2 YENEEA. The CDR3 protein is CASSPPTGDKNIQYF. In DNA, the CDR3 is TGTGCCAGCAGCCCGCCGACAGGGGACAAAAACATTCAGTACTTC.

The chain carries TRBV5-1 and TRBJ2-5, with 9 bases aligning to TRBD2. Germline V gene data show CDR1 as SGHRS and CDR2 as YFSETQ. V trimming: 2 bases; J trimming: 1 base; junction bases outside the gene matches: 3. The CDR3 extends over 15 amino acids. CDR3 bases: TGCGCCAGCAGCTTTGGTAGCGGGGGCCAAGAGACCCAGTACTTC. Translation gives CASSFGSGGQETQYF.